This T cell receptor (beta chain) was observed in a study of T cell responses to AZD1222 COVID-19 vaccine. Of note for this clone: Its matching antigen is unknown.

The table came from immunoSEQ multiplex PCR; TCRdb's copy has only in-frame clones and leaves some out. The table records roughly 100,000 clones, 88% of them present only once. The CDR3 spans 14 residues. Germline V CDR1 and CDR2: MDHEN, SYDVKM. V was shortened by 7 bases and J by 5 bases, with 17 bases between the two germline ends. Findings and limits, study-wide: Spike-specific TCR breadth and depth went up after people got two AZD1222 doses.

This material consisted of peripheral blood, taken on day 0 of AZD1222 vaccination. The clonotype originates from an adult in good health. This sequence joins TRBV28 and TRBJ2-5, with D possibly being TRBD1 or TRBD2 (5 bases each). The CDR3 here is CASNRRQGRETQYF. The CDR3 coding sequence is TGTGCCAGCAATAGGAGGCAGGGCCGGGAGACCCAGTACTTC.